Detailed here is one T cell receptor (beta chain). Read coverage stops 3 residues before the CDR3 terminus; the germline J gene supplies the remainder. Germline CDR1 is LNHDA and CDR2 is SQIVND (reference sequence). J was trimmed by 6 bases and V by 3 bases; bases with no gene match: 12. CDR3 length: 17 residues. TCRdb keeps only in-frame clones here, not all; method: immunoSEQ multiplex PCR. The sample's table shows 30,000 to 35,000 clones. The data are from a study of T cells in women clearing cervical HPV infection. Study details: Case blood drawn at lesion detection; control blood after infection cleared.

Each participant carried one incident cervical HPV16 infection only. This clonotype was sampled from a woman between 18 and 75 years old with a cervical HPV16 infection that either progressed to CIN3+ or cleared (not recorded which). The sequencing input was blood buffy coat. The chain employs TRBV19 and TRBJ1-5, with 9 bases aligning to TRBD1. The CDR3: CASSISPGQGIGQPQHF. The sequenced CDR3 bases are TGTGCCAGTAGTATCTCTCCAGGACAGGGGATCGGTCAGCCC.